This T cell receptor (beta chain) was identified during a study of T cells in women clearing cervical HPV infection. Across the study: Cases: HPV16-related CIN3 or worse on histology, a couple of invasive cancers.

There are 15 residues in the CDR3. Germline CDR1 and CDR2: SGHDT and YYEEEE. After removal of 4 bases from V and 4 bases from J, the junction contained 9 bases not matched to a gene. With respect to this clone: Antigen: not known. The sequence runs out 3 residues before the end of the CDR3; the remainder is reconstructed from the germline J gene.

Study outcomes and limitations: Richness plus V gene abundances separated cases from controls with AUC around 0.79. Controls had more TRBV6-7 (0.16%) than cases (approximately 0.11%).

The table came from immunoSEQ multiplex PCR; TCRdb's copy has only in-frame clones and leaves some out. The sample includes 20,000 to 25,000 clones. The chain uses TRBV5-6 and TRBJ2-3; 7 bases align to TRBD2. The source of this sequence is a woman aged 18-70 years with a cervical HPV16 infection that either progressed to CIN3+ or cleared (not recorded which). Sequencing was performed on blood buffy coat. Partial CDR3 DNA: TGTGCCAGCAGCCTCGACAAGACTAGCCCAGATACG. Encoded protein: CASSLDKTSPDT. The full CDR3 sequence reads CASSLDKTSPDTQYF.